A selection of T cell receptor beta chains follows, all from one sample in a study of blood T cell repertoires in COVID-19. Sequenced by immunoSEQ multiplex PCR; TCRdb stores in-frame clones only, minus some. The table includes 10,000 to 15,000 clones, approximately 85% detected once. Sequenced input: peripheral blood. The source is a human donor in a cohort sampled during active COVID-19. The CDR3 runs from the conserved cysteine through the conserved F or W. The order of the fields is CDR3 length, V gene, D gene, J gene, clone size, CDR3 protein, CDR3 DNA. A D gene is named only where the DNA matches it firmly. For some rows the clone size is stated as once, few or many, or as a class when expanded; others skip it.

length: 14
V: TRBV19
D: NA
J: TRBJ1-3
size: NA
CDR3: CASSTDSLGNTIYF
DNA: TGTGCCAGTAGTACCGACAGTCTCGGAAACACCATATATTTT

length: 18
V: TRBV19
D: TRBD2
J: TRBJ2-1
size: NA
CDR3: CASRGLAGRDSSRNEQFF
DNA: TGTGCCAGTAGAGGACTAGCGGGACGGGACTCTTCGAGGAATGAGCAGTTCTTC

length: 14
V: TRBV28
D: TRBD2
J: TRBJ2-5
size: NA
CDR3: CASCTRGGQETQYF
DNA: TGTGCCAGCTGCACCCGCGGGGGGCAAGAGACCCAGTACTTC

length: 16
V: TRBV4-3
D: TRBD1
J: TRBJ1-4
size: NA
CDR3: CASSPFTGTGGEKLFF
DNA: TGCGCCAGCAGCCCATTTACCGGGACAGGCGGTGAAAAACTGTTTTTT

length: 15
V: TRBV4-3
D: TRBD2
J: TRBJ2-1
size: NA
CDR3: CASSQDPLAGGEQFF
DNA: TGCGCCAGCAGCCAAGATCCCCTAGCGGGGGGTGAGCAGTTCTTC

length: 16
V: TRBV2
D: TRBD1
J: TRBJ1-1
size: NA
CDR3: CASRVPRGQQNTEAFF
DNA: TGTGCCAGCAGAGTTCCTAGGGGACAGCAGAACACTGAAGCTTTCTTT

length: 12
V: TRBV6-1
D: NA
J: TRBJ2-3
size: once
CDR3: CASSETTDTQYF
DNA: TGTGCCAGCAGTGAAACAACAGATACGCAGTATTTT

length: 12
V: TRBV5-1
D: NA
J: TRBJ2-7
size: NA
CDR3: CASSLGTDEQYF
DNA: TGCGCCAGCAGCTTGGGGACTGACGAGCAGTACTTC

length: 15
V: TRBV9
D: TRBD2
J: TRBJ2-7
size: NA
CDR3: CASSFGLAGVYEQYF
DNA: TGTGCCAGCAGCTTCGGACTAGCGGGGGTCTACGAGCAGTACTTC

length: 15
V: TRBV5-4
D: TRBD2
J: TRBJ2-1
size: NA
CDR3: CASRPTSGSWDEQFF
DNA: TGTGCCAGCAGGCCTACTAGCGGGAGTTGGGATGAGCAGTTCTTC

length: 15
V: TRBV19
D: NA
J: TRBJ2-7
size: NA
CDR3: CASSSGDSARYEQYF
DNA: TGTGCCAGTAGTTCCGGCGACTCCGCCCGATACGAGCAGTACTTC

length: 15
V: TRBV7-3
D: TRBD2
J: TRBJ2-1
size: NA
CDR3: CASSPGLATSSEQFF
DNA: TGTGCCAGCAGCCCGGGACTAGCGACCTCGAGTGAGCAGTTCTTC